This TCR beta chain was recorded in a study of tissue T cells after allogeneic stem cell transplantation. General study findings and limits: This small cohort was clinically heterogeneous, and sampling depth was a limitation. Tissue-detected TCR repertoire was only partly captured by blood and spleen T cells. Motif-based clustering found tissue-specific repertoire signatures shared across patients, though few clones were shared.

Comments on this clone: No antigen is known for it. The germline and genes are mouse ones.

TCRbeta CDR3 was sequenced at survey depth with template counts. Data came from immunoSEQ multiplex PCR; TCRdb stores just in-frame clones and leaves some out. The data show tens of thousands of clones, about three quarters seen once. The receptor comes from a pool of C57BL/6 mice in good health. Sequencing was done on a sample of sorted cells pooled from one or two spleens.

The CDR3 region is CASSQANSDYTF. CDR3 bases read: TGTGCCAGCAGCCAGGCAAACTCCGACTACACC. V is TRBV3 and J is TRBJ1-2, with D unresolved. The CDR3 end is not reached by the read, which stops 1 residue before it; the germline J gene fills it in. Germline-derived CDR1 and CDR2 are SNHLY and FYNGKV (reference sequence). Trimming took off 5 bases at V and 0 bases at J, with 4 bases between the two ends. The CDR3 covers 12 residues.